The 5 T cell receptor beta chains below come from one sample, sequenced in a study of shared clonotypes between healthy human individuals. Profiled with immunoSEQ multiplex PCR; TCRdb holds only in-frame clones, not every one. Of about 460,000 clones listed, 75% to 80% were seen once; the top ten hold about 12%. The sample comprised PBMCs. The receptors were gathered from a woman aged 40 to 50 in good health. Some clones in this sample may be carry-over from other donors' samples.

The chain combines TRBV10-3 with TRBJ1-2; D perhaps matches TRBD1 (5 bases). V lost 10 bases, J lost 4 bases, and 13 bases lay in between. The germline V gene encodes CDR1 ENHRY and CDR2 SYGVKD. The CDR3 spans 12 residues. This chain's CDR3 is CASGTESYGYTF. In DNA form, the CDR3 reads TGTGCCAGCGGGACGGAGAGCTATGGCTACACCTTC.

The chain recombines TRBV28 with TRBJ2-3; 10 bases map to TRBD2. This CDR3 has 16 residues. The junction had 14 bases not matched to a gene; V was cut back by 7 bases and J by 7 bases. Per the germline V gene, CDR1 is MDHEN and CDR2 is SYDVKM. CDR3 sequence reads: CASIDQLAGSLNTQYF. The CDR3 DNA follows: TGTGCCAGCATCGATCAACTAGCGGGGTCCCTTAATACGCAGTATTTT. Using reference TRBV28 and TRBJ2-3 for the parts outside the CDR3, the full variable domain is DVKVTQSSRYLVKRTGEKVFLECVQDMDHENMFWYRQDPGLGLRLIYFSYDVKMKEKGDIPEGYSVSREKKERFSLILESASTNQTSMYLCASIDQLAGSLNTQYFGPGTRLTVL.

J is TRBJ1-6 and V is TRBV25-1; 9 positions agree with TRBD1. This CDR3 region has 15 residues. Germline trimming cut 4 bases from V and 7 bases from J; bases unmatched to any gene: 5. Germline V gene data show CDR1 as MGHDK and CDR2 as SYGVNS. The CDR3: CASSATQGANSPLHF. Here the CDR3 DNA reads TGTGCCAGCAGTGCCACACAGGGGGCGAATTCACCCCTCCACTTT. The entire variable domain, with the rest obtained from reference TRBV25-1 and TRBJ1-6, is as follows: EADIYQTPRYLVIGTGKKITLECSQTMGHDKMYWYQQDPGMELHLIHYSYGVNSTEKGDLSSESTVSRIRTEHFPLTLESARPSHTSQYLCASSATQGANSPLHFGNGTRLTVT.

The rearrangement joins TRBV7-3 to TRBJ1-4, with 12 bases aligning to TRBD1. This CDR3 comprises 16 residues. With 4 bases clipped from V and 8 bases from J, the junction kept 8 bases outside the gene matches. Germline V gene lookup returns CDR1 SGHTA and CDR2 FQGTGA. CDR3 nucleotide sequence: TGTGCCAGCAGCTGGGACAGGGGGCGGTTGGGAGAAAAACTGTTTTTT. This translates into CASSWDRGRLGEKLFF.

V is TRBV28 and J is TRBJ1-3; D gene unclear. CDR3 length: 14 amino acids. Trimming removed 6 bases from V and 0 bases from J, with 9 bases in between. CDR1 is MDHEN and CDR2 is SYDVKM in the germline V gene. The CDR3 nucleotides read TGTGCCAGCAGAGCTATTCCCTCTGGAAACACCATATATTTT. Translation: CASRAIPSGNTIYF.